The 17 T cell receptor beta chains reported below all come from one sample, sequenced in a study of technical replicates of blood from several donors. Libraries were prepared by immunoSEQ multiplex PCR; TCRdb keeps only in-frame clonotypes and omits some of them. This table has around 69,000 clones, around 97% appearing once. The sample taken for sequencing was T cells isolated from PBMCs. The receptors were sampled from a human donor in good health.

CDR3 sequence: CASSQRAGTGGTNYGYTF. DNA for the CDR3: TGTGCCAGCAGTCAAAGAGCCGGGACAGGGGGCACTAACTATGGCTACACCTTC. This chain connects TRBV27 to TRBJ1-2; 12 bases match TRBD1. Germline CDR1 and CDR2: MNHEY and SMNVEV (reference sequence). J gave up 0 bases and V 5 bases, and 10 bases lay outside the gene matches. The CDR3 totals 18 residues.

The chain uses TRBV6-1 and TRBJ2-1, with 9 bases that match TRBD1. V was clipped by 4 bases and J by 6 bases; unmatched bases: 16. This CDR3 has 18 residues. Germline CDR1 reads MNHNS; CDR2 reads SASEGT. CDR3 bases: TGTGCCAGCAGTGCCCGACCCTGGGACAGGGCATCGGCCAATGAGCAGTTCTTC. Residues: CASSARPWDRASANEQFF.

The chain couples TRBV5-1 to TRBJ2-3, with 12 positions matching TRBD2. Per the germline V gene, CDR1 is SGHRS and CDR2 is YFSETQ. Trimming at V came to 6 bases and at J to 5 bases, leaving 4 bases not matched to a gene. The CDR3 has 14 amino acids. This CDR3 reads CASTLAGGGDTQYF. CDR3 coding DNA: TGCGCCAGCACCCTAGCGGGGGGGGGAGATACGCAGTATTTT.

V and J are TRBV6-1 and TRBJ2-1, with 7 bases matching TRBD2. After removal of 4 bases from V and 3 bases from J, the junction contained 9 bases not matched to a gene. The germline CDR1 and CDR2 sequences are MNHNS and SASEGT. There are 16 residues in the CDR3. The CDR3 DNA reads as TGTGCCAGCAGTGGAGTACGGGGGGTCTACTACAATGAGCAGTTCTTC. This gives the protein CASSGVRGVYYNEQFF.

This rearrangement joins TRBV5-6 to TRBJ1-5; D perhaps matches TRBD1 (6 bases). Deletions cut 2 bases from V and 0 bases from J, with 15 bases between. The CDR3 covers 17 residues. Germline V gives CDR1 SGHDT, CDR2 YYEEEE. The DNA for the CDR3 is TGTGCCAGCAGCTTTGGGGGCAGCCCTTATAGCAATCAGCCCCAGCATTTT. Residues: CASSFGGSPYSNQPQHF. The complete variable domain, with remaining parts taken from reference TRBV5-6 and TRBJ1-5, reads DAGVTQSPTHLIKTRGQQVTLRCSPKSGHDTVSWYQQALGQGPQFIFQYYEEEERQRGNFPDRFSGHQFPNYSSELNVNALLLGDSALYLCASSFGGSPYSNQPQHFGDGTRLSIL.

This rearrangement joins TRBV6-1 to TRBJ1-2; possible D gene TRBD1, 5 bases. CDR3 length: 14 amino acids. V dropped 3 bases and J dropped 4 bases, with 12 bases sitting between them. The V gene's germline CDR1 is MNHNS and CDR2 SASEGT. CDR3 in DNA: TGTGCCAGCAGTGAGGGCAGGGCGGCCTATGGCTACACCTTC. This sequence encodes CASSEGRAAYGYTF.

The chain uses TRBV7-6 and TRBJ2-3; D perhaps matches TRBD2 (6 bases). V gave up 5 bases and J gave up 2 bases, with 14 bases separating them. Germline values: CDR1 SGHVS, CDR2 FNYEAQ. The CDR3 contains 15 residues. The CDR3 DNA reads TGTGCCAGCAGCACGTCGGGAGCCTCCACAGATACGCAGTATTTT. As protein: CASSTSGASTDTQYF.

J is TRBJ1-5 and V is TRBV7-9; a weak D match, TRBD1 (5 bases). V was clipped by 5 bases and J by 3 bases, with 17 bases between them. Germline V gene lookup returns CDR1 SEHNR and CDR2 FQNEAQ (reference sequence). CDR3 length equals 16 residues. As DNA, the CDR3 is TGTGCCAGCAGCGTCTCGGCCGGGGGGAACAATCAGCCCCAGCATTTT. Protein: CASSVSAGGNNQPQHF.

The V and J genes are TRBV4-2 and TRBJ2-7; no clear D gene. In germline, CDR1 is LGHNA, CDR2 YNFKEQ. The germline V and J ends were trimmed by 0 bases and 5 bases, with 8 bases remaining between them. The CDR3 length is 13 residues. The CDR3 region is CASSQESTHEQYF. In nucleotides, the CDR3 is TGTGCCAGCAGCCAAGAGAGTACCCACGAGCAGTACTTC.

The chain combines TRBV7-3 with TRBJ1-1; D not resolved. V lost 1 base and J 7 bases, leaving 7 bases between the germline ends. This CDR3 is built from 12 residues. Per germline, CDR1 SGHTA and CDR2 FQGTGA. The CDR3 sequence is CASSLNSGEAFF. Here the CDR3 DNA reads TGTGCCAGCAGCTTAAATTCGGGTGAAGCTTTCTTT.

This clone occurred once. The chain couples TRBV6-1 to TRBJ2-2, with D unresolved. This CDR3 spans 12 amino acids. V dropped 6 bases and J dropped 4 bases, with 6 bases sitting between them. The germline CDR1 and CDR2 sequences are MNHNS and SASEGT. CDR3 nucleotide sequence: TGTGCCAGCAGCCTCGGCACCGGGGAGCTGTTTTTT. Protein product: CASSLGTGELFF.

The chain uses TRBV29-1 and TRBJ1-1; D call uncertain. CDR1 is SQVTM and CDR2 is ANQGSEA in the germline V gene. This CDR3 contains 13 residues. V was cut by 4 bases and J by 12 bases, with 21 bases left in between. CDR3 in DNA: TGCAGCGTTGGACAACATCAAACCAAACCCTCTTTCTTT. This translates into CSVGQHQTKPSFF.

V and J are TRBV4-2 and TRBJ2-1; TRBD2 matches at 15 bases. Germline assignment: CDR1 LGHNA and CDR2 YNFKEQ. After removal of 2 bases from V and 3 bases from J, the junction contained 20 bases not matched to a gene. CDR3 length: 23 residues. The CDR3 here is CASSQSSPFRTSGGAWDYNEQFF. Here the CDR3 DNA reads TGTGCCAGCAGCCAATCTTCCCCCTTTAGGACTAGCGGGGGGGCCTGGGACTACAATGAGCAGTTCTTC.

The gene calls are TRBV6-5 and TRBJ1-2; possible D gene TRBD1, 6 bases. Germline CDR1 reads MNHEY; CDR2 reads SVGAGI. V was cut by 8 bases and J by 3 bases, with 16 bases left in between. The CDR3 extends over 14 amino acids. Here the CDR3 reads CASGAGVRDYGYTF. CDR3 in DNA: TGTGCCAGCGGGGCAGGGGTTCGGGACTATGGCTACACCTTC.

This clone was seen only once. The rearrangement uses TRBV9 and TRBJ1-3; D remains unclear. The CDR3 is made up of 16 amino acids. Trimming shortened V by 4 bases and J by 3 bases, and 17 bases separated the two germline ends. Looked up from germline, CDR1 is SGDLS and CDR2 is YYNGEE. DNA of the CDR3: TGTGCCAGCAGCCCCTCGCCCGGTGGACTTGGAAACACCATATATTTT. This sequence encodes CASSPSPGGLGNTIYF.

Here the CDR3 reads CASSPTGSNYGYTF. The CDR3 nucleotides read TGTGCCAGCAGCCCGACAGGCTCTAACTATGGCTACACCTTC. The J gene is TRBJ1-2, the V gene TRBV7-8; perhaps TRBD1 as D (6 bases). Germline CDR1 SGHVS, CDR2 FQNEAQ. The CDR3 spans 14 residues. V lost 5 bases to trimming and J lost 0 bases, with 10 bases between them.

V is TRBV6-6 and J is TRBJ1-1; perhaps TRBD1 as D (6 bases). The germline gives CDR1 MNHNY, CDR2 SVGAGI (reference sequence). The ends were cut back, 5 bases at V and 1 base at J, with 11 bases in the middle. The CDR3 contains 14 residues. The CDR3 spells CASSLQGPNTEAFF. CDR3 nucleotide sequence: TGTGCCAGCAGTCTACAGGGACCGAACACTGAAGCTTTCTTT.